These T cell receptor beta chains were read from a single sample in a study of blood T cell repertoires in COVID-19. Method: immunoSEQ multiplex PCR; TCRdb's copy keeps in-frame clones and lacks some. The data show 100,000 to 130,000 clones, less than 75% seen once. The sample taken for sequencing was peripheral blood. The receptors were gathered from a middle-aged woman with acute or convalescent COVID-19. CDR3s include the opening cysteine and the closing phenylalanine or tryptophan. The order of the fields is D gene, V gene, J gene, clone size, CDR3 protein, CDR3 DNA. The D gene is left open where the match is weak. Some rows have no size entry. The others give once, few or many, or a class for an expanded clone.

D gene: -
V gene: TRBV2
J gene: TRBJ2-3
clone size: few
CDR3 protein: CASSEFAGERDTQYF
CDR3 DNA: TGTGCCAGCAGTGAGTTTGCAGGGGAGAGAGATACGCAGTATTTT

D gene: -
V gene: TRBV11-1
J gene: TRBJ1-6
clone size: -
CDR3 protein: CASSVRDTNSPLHF
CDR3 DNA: TGTGCCAGCAGCGTCCGGGACACTAATTCACCCCTCCACTTT

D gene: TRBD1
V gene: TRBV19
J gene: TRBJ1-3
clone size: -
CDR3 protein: CASSMGQRNTIYF
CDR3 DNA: TGTGCCAGTAGTATGGGACAGAGAAACACCATATATTTT

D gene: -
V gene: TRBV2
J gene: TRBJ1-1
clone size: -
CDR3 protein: CASSARGAEAFF
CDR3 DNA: TGTGCCAGCAGTGCAAGGGGCGCTGAAGCTTTCTTT

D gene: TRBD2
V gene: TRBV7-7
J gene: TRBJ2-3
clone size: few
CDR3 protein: CASSPGLVSTDTQYF
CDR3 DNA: TGTGCCAGCAGCCCCGGACTAGTCAGCACAGATACGCAGTATTTT

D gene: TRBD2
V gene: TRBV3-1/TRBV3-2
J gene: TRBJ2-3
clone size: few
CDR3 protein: CASSLGSGGRTDTQYF
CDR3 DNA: TGTGCCAGCAGCCTTGGTTCGGGGGGGCGCACAGATACGCAGTATTTT

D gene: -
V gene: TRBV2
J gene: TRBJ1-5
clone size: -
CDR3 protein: CASTMRGNQPQHF
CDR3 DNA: TGTGCCAGCACGATGCGGGGCAATCAGCCCCAGCATTTT

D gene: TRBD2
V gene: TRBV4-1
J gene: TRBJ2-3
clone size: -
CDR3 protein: CASSQDPVAGGSDTQYF
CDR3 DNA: TGCGCCAGCAGCCAAGATCCGGTAGCGGGGGGGTCAGATACGCAGTATTTT

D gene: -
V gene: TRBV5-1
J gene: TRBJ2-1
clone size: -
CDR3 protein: CASSTLPDSSYNEQFF
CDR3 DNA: TGCGCCAGCAGCACTCTGCCCGATAGCTCCTACAATGAGCAGTTCTTC

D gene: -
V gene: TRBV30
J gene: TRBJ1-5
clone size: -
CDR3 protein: CAWSADRSQPQHF
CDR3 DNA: TGTGCCTGGAGCGCGGACAGATCTCAGCCCCAGCATTTT

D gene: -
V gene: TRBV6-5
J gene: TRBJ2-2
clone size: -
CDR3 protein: CASSYRGTERPQLFF
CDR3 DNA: TGTGCCAGCAGTTACAGGGGCACAGAACGACCCCAGCTGTTTTTT

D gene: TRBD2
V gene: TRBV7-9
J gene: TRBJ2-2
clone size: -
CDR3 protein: CASSPRGTTGELFF
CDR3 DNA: TGTGCCAGCAGCCCGCGGGGGACCACCGGGGAGCTGTTTTTT

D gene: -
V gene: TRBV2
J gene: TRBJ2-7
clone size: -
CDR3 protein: CASNAAMGGEQYF
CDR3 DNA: TGTGCCAGCAATGCTGCTATGGGAGGCGAGCAGTACTTC

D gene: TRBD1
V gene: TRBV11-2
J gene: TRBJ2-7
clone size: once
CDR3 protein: CASSLDPGQGYEQYF
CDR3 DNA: TGTGCCAGCAGCTTAGACCCGGGACAGGGATACGAGCAGTACTTC

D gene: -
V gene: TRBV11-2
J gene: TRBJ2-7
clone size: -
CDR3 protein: CASSPGPNLEQYF
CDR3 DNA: TGTGCCAGCAGCCCAGGTCCCAATCTAGAGCAGTACTTC

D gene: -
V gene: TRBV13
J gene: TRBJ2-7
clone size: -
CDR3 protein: CASSLRGEQYF
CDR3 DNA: TGTGCCAGCAGCTTAAGGGGTGAGCAGTACTTC

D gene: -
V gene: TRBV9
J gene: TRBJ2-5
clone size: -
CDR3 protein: CASSGAPGETQYF
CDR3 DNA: TGTGCCAGCAGCGGAGCCCCCGGGGAGACCCAGTACTTC

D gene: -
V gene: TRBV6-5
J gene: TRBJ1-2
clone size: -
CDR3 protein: CASSPGQLYGYTF
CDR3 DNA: TGTGCCAGCAGCCCCGGACAGCTCTATGGCTACACCTTC

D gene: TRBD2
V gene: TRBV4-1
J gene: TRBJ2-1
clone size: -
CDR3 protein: CASSQVQGTSGGNEQFF
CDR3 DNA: TGCGCCAGCAGCCAAGTACAAGGGACTAGCGGTGGCAATGAGCAGTTCTTC

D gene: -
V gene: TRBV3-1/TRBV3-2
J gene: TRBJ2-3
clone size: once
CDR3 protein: CASSQYGGTDTQYF
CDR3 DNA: TGTGCCAGCAGCCAGTACGGGGGCACAGATACGCAGTATTTT